The present TCR beta chain was sequenced within a study of OX40 agonist ivuxolimab in advanced cancers. Whole-study context: Age averaged around 60 years (range roughly 23 to 85), and around 78% were male. Study-wide findings and caveats: CD4+ and CD8+ T cells in blood underwent clonal expansion by week 6 at 0.1 to 3.0 mg/kg. In the expanded peripheral T cells, antigen specificity was never determined. Averaging showed that CD8+ T cells had more expanded clones than CD4+ did.

CDR3 length equals 16 residues. Trimming cost V 5 bases and J 7 bases; bases outside gene matches: 7. Germline loops: CDR1 MDHEN, CDR2 SYDVKM. Generated by immunoSEQ multiplex PCR, the TCRdb table keeps only in-frame clones and is missing some. The sample holds 70,000 or so clones, 82% seen once. With regard to this clone: The antigen remains undetermined.

The V and J genes are TRBV28 and TRBJ2-1; TRBD2 matches at 14 bases. Sequencing used CD4+ or CD8+ T cells sorted from blood, obtained in a trial of the OX40 agonist ivuxolimab. The sequence derives from an adult with an advanced solid tumor such as melanoma, head and neck, liver or kidney cancer. CDR3 coding DNA: TGTGCCAGCAGTATGGGACTAGCGGGAGTGGGTAATGAGCAGTTCTTC. It encodes CASSMGLAGVGNEQFF.